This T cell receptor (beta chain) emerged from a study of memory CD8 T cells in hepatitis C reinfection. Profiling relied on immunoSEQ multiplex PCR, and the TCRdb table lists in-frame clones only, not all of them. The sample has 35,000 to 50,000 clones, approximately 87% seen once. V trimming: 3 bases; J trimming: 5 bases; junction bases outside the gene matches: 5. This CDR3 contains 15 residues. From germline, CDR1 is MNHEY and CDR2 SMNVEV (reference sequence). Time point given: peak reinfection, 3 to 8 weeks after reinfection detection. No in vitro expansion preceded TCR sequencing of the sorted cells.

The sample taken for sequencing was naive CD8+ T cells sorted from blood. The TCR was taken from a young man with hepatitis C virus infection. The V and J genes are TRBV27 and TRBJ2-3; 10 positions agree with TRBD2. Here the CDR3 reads CASSLGSGGLDTQYF. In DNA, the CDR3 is TGTGCCAGCAGTTTGGGTAGCGGGGGGTTAGATACGCAGTATTTT.